This TCR beta chain was sequenced during a study of blood T cell repertoires in COVID-19. Study context: Samples of COVID-19 (acute and convalescent) were obtained from the United States, Italy and Spain. PBMCs, B-cell-depleted T cells, or T cells were the source of the cDNA or gDNA that made up the material.

Original processing methods: Using reference gene primer amplification, nucleated cell counts were estimated. The protocol was immunoSEQ multiplex PCR, while the TCRdb copy is restricted to in-frame clones and leaves out a portion. V, J and clone size derive from that table, while D and trimming were established from the DNA sequence. The sample holds tens of thousands of clones; roughly 90% are singletons and the top ten take 9.5% to 13%. V was clipped by 5 bases and J by 3 bases; unmatched bases: 15. The CDR3 covers 17 residues. Germline-derived CDR1 and CDR2 are SGDLS and YYNGEE. The receptor was isolated from a man aged 65 to 85 with acute or convalescent COVID-19. This chain links TRBV9 with TRBJ2-3; TRBD1 matches 7 bases. Sequencing input: peripheral blood. The CDR3 region is CASSGRPEQGRTDTQYF. The CDR3 region has the DNA TGTGCCAGCAGTGGCCGACCGGAACAGGGGAGAACAGATACGCAGTATTTT.